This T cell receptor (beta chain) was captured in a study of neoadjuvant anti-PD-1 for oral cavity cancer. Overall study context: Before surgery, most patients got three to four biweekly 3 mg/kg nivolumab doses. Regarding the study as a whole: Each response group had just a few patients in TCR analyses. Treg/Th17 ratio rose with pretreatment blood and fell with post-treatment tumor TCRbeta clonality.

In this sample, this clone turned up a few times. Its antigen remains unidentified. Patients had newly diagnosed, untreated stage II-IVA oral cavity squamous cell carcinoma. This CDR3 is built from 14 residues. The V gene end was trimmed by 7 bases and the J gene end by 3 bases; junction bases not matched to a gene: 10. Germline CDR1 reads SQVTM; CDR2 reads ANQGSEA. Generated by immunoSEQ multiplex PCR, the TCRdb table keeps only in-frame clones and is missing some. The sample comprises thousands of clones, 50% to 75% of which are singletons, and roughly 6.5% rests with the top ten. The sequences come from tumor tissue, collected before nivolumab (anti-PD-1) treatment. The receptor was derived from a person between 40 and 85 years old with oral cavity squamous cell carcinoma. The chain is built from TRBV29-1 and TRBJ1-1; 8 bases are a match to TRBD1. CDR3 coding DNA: TGCAGCGCAAAACGACAGGGGTCACACACTGAAGCTTTCTTT. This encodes CSAKRQGSHTEAFF.